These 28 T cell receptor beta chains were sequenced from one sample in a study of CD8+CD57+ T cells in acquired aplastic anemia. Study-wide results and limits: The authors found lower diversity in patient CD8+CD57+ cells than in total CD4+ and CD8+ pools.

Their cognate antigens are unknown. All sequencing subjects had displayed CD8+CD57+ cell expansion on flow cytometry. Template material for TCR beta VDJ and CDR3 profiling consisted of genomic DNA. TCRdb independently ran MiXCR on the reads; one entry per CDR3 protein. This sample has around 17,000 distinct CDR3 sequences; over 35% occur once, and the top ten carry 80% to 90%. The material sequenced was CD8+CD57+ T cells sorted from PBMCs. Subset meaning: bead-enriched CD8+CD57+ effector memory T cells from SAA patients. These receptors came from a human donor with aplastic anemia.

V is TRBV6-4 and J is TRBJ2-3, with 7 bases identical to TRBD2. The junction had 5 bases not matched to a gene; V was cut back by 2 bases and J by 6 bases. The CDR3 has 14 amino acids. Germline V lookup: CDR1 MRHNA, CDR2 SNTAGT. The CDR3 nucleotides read TGTGCCAGCAGTGACCTAGCGACTAGCGATACGCAGTATTTT. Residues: CASSDLATSDTQYF.

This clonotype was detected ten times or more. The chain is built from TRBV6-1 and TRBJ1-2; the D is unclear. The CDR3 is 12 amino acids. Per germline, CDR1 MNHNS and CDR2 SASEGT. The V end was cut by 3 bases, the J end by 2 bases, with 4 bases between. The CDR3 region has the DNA TGTGCCAGCAGTGACTGGAACTATGGCTACACCTTC. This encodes CASSDWNYGYTF.

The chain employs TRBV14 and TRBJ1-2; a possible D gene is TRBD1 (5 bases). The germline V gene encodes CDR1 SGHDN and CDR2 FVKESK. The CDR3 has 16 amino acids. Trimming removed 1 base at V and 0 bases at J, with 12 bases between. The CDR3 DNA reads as TGTGCCAGCAGCCAAGGAGGGACGGCAACTAACTATGGCTACACCTTC. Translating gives CASSQGGTATNYGYTF.

CDR3 in DNA: TGTGCCACCAGTTCGGGAACCAATGAGCAGTTCTTC. It translates to CATSSGTNEQFF. The chain is built from TRBV24-1 and TRBJ2-1; D might be TRBD2 (5 bases). Germline CDR1 KGHDR, CDR2 SFDVKD. CDR3 length: 12 amino acids. V was cut by 6 bases and J by 6 bases, with 8 bases left in between.

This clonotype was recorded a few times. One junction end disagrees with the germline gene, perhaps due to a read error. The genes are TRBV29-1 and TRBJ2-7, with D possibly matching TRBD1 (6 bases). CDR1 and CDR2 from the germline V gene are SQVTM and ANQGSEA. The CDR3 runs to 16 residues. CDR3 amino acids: CSAEYGKATGTYEQYF. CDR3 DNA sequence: TGCAGCGCTGAATATGGGAAAGCCACAGGGACCTACGAGCAGTACTTC.

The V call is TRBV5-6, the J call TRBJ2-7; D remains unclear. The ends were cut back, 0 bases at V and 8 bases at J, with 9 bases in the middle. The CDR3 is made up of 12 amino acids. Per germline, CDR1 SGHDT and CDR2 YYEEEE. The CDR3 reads CASSLEENKQYF. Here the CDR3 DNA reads TGTGCCAGCAGCTTGGAGGAAAACAAGCAGTACTTC.

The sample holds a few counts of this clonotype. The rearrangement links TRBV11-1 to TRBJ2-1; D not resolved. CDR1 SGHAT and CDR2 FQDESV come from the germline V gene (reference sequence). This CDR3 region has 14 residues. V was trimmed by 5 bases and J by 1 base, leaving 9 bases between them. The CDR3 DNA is TGTGCCAGCAGCGTAGGGTGGTCCTACAATGAGCAGTTCTTC. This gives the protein CASSVGWSYNEQFF.

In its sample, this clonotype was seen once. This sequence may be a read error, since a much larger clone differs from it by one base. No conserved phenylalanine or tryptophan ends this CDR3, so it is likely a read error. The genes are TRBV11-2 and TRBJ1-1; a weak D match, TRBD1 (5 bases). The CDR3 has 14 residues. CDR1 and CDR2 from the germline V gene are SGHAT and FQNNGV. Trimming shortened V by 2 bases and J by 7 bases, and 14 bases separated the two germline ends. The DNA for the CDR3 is TGTGCCAGCAGCTTAAGGCAGGGAGGGTTTGAAGCTTTCTTA. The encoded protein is CASSLRQGGFEAFL.

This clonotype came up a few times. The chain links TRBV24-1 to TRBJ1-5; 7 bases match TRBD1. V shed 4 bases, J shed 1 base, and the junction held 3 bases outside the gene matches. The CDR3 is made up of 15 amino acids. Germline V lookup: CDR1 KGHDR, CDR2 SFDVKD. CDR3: CATSDPGGSNQPQHF. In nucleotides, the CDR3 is TGTGCCACCAGTGACCCAGGGGGAAGCAATCAGCCCCAGCATTTT.

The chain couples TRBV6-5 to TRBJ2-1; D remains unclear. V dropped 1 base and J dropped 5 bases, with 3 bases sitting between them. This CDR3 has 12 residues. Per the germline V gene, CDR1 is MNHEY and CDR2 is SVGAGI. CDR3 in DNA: TGTGCCAGCAGTTACTACAACAATGAGCAGTTCTTC. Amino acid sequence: CASSYYNNEQFF.

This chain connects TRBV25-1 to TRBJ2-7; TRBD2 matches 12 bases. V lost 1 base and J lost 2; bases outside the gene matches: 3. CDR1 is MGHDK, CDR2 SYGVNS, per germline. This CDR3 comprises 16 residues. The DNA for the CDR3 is TGTGCCAGCAGTGAATGGACTAGCGGGAAGACCTACGAGCAGTACTTC. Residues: CASSEWTSGKTYEQYF.

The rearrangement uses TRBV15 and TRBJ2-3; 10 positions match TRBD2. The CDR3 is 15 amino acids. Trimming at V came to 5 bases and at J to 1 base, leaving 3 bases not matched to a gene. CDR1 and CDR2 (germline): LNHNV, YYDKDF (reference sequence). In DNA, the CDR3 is TGTGCCACCAGCGGGCTAGCGGGAGGCACAGATACGCAGTATTTT. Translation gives CATSGLAGGTDTQYF.

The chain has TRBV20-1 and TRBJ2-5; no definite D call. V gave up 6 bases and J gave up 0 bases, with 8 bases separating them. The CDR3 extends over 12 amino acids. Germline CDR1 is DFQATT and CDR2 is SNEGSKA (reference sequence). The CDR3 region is CSATTDQETQYF. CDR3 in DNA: TGCAGTGCCACGACGGACCAAGAGACCCAGTACTTC.

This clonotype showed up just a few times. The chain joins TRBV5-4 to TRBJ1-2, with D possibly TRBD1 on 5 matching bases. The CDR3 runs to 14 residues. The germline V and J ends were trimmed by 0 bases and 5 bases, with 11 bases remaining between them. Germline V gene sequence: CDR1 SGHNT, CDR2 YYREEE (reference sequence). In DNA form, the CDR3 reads TGTGCCAGCAGCTTGGCCGGTACAGGATATGGCTACACCTTC. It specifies CASSLAGTGYGYTF.

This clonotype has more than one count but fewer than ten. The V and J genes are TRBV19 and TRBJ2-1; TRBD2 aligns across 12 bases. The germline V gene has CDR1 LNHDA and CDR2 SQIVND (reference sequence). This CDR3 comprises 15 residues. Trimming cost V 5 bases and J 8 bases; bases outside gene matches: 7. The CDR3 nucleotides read TGTGCCAGTAGTGTCACTAGCGGGAGGCGCCATGAGCAGTTCTTC. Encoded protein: CASSVTSGRRHEQFF.

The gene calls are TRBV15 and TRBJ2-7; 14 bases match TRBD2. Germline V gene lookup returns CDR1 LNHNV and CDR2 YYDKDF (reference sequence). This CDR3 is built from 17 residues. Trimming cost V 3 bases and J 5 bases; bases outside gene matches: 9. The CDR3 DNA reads TGTGCCACCAGCAGCTCCAGGTCGGGACTAGCGGGGGACGAGCAGTACTTC. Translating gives CATSSSRSGLAGDEQYF.

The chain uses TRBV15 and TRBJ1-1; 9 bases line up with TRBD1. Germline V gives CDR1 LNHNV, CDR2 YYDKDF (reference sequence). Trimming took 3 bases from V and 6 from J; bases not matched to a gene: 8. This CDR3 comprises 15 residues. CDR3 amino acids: CATSSPGQGGPEAFF. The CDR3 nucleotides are TGTGCCACCAGCAGCCCGGGACAGGGTGGGCCTGAAGCTTTCTTT.

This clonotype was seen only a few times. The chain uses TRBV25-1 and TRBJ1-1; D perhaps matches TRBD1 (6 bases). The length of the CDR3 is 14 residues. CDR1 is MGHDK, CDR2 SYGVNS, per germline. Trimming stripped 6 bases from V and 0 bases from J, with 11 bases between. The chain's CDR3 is CASSLTGMNTEAFF. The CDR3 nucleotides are TGTGCCAGCAGCCTGACAGGAATGAACACTGAAGCTTTCTTT.

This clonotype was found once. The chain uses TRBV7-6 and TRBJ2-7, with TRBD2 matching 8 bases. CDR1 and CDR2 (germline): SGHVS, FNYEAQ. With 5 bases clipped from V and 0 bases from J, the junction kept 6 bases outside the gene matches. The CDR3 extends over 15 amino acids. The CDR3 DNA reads TGTGCCAGCAGCCGCACAGCGGGGGCCTCCTACGAGCAGTACTTC. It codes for CASSRTAGASYEQYF.

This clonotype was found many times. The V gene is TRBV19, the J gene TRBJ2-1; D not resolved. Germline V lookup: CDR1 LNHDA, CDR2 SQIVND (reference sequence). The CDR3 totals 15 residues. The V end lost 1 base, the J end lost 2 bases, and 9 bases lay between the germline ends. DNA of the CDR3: TGTGCCAGTAGTATAGTCCAACGGACCTACAATGAGCAGTTCTTC. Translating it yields CASSIVQRTYNEQFF.

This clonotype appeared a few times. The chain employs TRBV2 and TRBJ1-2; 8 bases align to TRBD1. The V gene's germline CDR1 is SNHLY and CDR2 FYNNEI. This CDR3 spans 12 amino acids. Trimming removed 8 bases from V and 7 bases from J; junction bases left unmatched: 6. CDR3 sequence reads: CASSTGGSGYTF. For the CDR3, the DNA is TGTGCCAGCTCAACAGGGGGGAGTGGCTACACCTTC. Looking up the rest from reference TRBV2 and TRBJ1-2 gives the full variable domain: EPEVTQTPSHQVTQMGQEVILRCVPISNHLYFYWYRQILGQKVEFLVSFYNNEISEKSEIFDDQFSVERPDGSNFTLKIRSTKLEDSAMYFCASSTGGSGYTFGSGTRLTVV.

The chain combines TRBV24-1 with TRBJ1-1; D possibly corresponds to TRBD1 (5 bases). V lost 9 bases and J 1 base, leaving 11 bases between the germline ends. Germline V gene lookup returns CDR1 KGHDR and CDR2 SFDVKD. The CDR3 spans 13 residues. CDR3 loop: CATDTGANTEAFF. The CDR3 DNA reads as TGTGCCACCGATACCGGGGCGAACACTGAAGCTTTCTTT.

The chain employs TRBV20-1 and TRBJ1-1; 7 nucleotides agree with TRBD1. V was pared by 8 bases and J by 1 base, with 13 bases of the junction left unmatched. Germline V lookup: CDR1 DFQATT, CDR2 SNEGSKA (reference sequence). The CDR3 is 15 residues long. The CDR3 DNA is TGCAGTCCTCAGATAGGGACAGTAACGAACACTGAAGCTTTCTTT. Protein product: CSPQIGTVTNTEAFF.

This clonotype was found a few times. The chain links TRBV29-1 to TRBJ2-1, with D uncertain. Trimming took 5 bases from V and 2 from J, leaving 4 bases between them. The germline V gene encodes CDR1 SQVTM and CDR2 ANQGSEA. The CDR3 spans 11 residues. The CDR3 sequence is CSVPAYNEQFF. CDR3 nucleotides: TGCAGCGTTCCGGCCTACAATGAGCAGTTCTTC.

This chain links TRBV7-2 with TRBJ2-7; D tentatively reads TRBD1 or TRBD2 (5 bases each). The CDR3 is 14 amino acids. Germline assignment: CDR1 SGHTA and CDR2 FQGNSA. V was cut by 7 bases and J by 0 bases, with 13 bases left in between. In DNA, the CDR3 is TGTGCCAGCACCACCCGGGGCAGCTCCTACGAGCAGTACTTC. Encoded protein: CASTTRGSSYEQYF.

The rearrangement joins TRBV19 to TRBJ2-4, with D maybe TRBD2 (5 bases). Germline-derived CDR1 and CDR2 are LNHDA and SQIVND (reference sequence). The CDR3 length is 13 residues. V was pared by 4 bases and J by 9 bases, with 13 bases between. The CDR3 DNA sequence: TGTGCCAGTAGTACCCGGGGTTCGGGCATTCAGTACTTC. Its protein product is CASSTRGSGIQYF.

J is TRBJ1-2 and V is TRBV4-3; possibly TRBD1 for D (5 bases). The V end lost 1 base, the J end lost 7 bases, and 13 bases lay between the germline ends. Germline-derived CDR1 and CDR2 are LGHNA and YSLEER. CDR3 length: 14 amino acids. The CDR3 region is CASSQVGSGGGYTF. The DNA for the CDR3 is TGCGCCAGCAGCCAAGTAGGGTCTGGGGGTGGCTACACCTTC.

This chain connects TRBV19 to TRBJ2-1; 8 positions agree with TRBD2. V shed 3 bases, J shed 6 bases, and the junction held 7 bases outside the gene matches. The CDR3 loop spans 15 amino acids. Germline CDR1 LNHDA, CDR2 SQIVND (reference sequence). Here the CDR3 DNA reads TGTGCCAGTAGTATCTGGATAGCGGGGATCAATGAGCAGTTCTTC. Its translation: CASSIWIAGINEQFF.